This T cell receptor (beta chain) was observed in a study of vaccination effects on CD4 cells after COVID-19. Antigen-specific CD4+ T cells expanded by the ViraFEST assay with viral peptide pools were then sequenced. Once cultured for nine to ten days, the cells underwent separation to obtain CD4+ T cells. Vaccine recipients, nucleocapsid antibody negative, had no prior SARS-CoV-2 infection. Sequenced by immunoSEQ multiplex PCR; TCRdb stores in-frame clones only, minus some. The data contain 41,000 or so clones, under 70% of them singletons. Trimming cost V 8 bases and J 2 bases, with 9 bases left between them. The CDR3 covers 13 residues. Per germline, CDR1 PRHDT and CDR2 FYEKMQ (reference sequence). Study findings and constraints: In healthy vaccinees, only 1 of 255 vaccine-induced clones cross-reacted with common cold coronaviruses. Few convalescent patients were included, and no early post-infection timepoints were sampled.

On this clone: Antigen specificity is unknown.

The J gene is TRBJ2-2, the V gene TRBV13; no clear D. The sequences come from CD4+ T cells from PBMCs cultured with HCoV-OC43 spike peptides, collected before COVID-19 vaccination. As to subset: HCoV-OC43 spike overlapping peptide pool stimulation. The clonotype was recovered from a human donor who received a COVID-19 vaccine. Here the CDR3 DNA reads TGTGCCAGCTTATCGGGCAACACCGGGGAGCTGTTTTTT. Its translation: CASLSGNTGELFF.